This T cell receptor beta chain stems from a study of TIL therapy for anti-PD-1-resistant metastatic lung cancer. Overall study context: Most patients had lung adenocarcinoma; a handful of tumors were EGFR-mutant, two ALK-rearranged; half smoked currently or formerly.

This was the immunoSEQ v3 assay. The method was immunoSEQ multiplex PCR; TCRdb's version includes in-frame clones alone and lacks a portion of them. This sample has about 26,000 clones; just under 75% occur once, and the top ten carry around 6.9%. As to time point: pre-treatment sample, taken before nivolumab and TIL therapy. The tumor samples were excised metastases, mostly pleural nodules or supraclavicular lymph nodes. The V segment lost 5 bases and the J segment 2 bases; nucleotides outside the gene matches: 3. CDR3 length: 14 amino acids. Germline assignment: CDR1 LNHNV and CDR2 YYDKDF (reference sequence).

This receptor was obtained from a person aged 25 to 85 with non-small cell lung cancer. This sample comprised tumor tissue, obtained at baseline. This chain connects TRBV15 to TRBJ2-3, with 8 positions matching TRBD1. CDR3 in amino acids: CATSAGGHTDTQYF. Written as DNA, the CDR3 is TGTGCCACCAGCGCAGGGGGCCACACAGATACGCAGTATTTT. The full variable domain, its missing parts supplied by reference TRBV15 and TRBJ2-3, is DAMVIQNPRYQVTQFGKPVTLSCSQTLNHNVMYWYQQKSSQAPKLLFHYYDKDFNNEADTPDNFQSRRPNTSFCFLDIRSPGLGDTAMYLCATSAGGHTDTQYFGPGTRLTVL.